A single sample is the source of the 29 T cell receptor beta chains below, sequenced in a study of blood T cell repertoires in COVID-19. This table comes from immunoSEQ multiplex PCR, and its TCRdb copy is limited to in-frame clones, with some not included. The data contain around 340,000 clones, 83% of them seen just once; the ten biggest clones take up 2.5% to 3%. Sequencing was done on a sample of peripheral blood. The receptors come from a young man with active or convalescent COVID-19.

The J gene is TRBJ2-5, the V gene TRBV5-5; maybe TRBD1 (6 bases). Trimming shortened V by 5 bases and J by 2 bases, and 13 bases separated the two germline ends. The length of the CDR3 is 14 residues. Germline-derived CDR1 and CDR2 are SGHKS and YYEKEE (reference sequence). The CDR3 nucleotides read TGTGCCAGCAGGCTGGGGGCTCCTCAAGAGACCCAGTACTTC. This sequence encodes CASRLGAPQETQYF.

The chain combines TRBV6-6 with TRBJ1-3, with D possibly TRBD1 on 5 matching bases. V dropped 5 bases and J dropped 0 bases, with 8 bases sitting between them. Germline CDR1 is MNHNY and CDR2 is SVGAGI (reference sequence). The CDR3 spans 14 residues. The CDR3 sequence is CASSRDSSGNTIYF. CDR3 DNA sequence: TGTGCCAGCAGTCGGGACTCCTCTGGAAACACCATATATTTT.

The chain employs TRBV14 and TRBJ2-1; D may be TRBD2 (5 bases). V shed 0 bases and J shed 5 bases, with 17 bases lying between them. The CDR3 spans 17 residues. CDR1 is SGHDN, CDR2 FVKESK, per germline. CDR3 DNA sequence: TGTGCCAGCAGCCAAGACGGAGGTGACTGGATCAACAATGAGCAGTTCTTC. Protein product: CASSQDGGDWINNEQFF.

The rearrangement uses TRBV5-4 and TRBJ1-1, with TRBD1 as a possible D gene (5 bases). Between the trimmed V and J ends, which lost 2 bases and 6 bases, there was a span of 14 bases. CDR1 SGHNT and CDR2 YYREEE come from the germline V gene (reference sequence). The CDR3 extends over 14 amino acids. The CDR3 sequence: CASSFWGDGAEAFF. The CDR3 DNA sequence: TGTGCCAGCAGCTTTTGGGGGGACGGTGCTGAAGCTTTCTTT.

The chain recombines TRBV2 with TRBJ2-3, with D perhaps TRBD2 (5 bases). Germline V gives CDR1 SNHLY, CDR2 FYNNEI. The CDR3 covers 13 residues. The V end was cut by 7 bases, the J end by 10 bases, with 18 bases between. The CDR3 DNA sequence: TGTGCCAGCATTGGGAGCCCCAACCCAGCGCAGTATTTT. It specifies CASIGSPNPAQYF.

The chain uses TRBV3-1 (or the pseudogene TRBV3-2) and TRBJ2-1; TRBD2 matches at 14 bases. Trimming at V came to 6 bases and at J to 10 bases, leaving 5 bases not matched to a gene. Germline lookup yields CDR1 LGHDT and CDR2 YNNKEL (reference sequence). The CDR3 extends over 14 amino acids. In DNA form, the CDR3 reads TGTGCCAGCAGTCAGGGACTAGCGGGGGAAGAGCAGTTCTTC. This gives the protein CASSQGLAGEEQFF.

This chain connects TRBV24-1 to TRBJ1-1; 8 bases line up with TRBD1. The CDR3 totals 14 residues. Germline V gene sequence: CDR1 KGHDR, CDR2 SFDVKD. V was clipped by 4 bases and J by 10 bases; unmatched bases: 10. As DNA, the CDR3 is TGTGCCACCAGTGACCCAGACAGGGGCGGAGCAGCTTTCTTT. Residues: CATSDPDRGGAAFF.

The chain links TRBV6-5 to TRBJ2-3, with TRBD2 matching 9 bases. The V gene's germline CDR1 is MNHEY and CDR2 SVGAGI. V was pared by 4 bases and J by 2 bases, with 7 bases of the junction left unmatched. The CDR3 length is 16 residues. CDR3 bases: TGTGCCAGCAGTTCTAAGACTAGCGGACCCACAGATACGCAGTATTTT. Encoded protein: CASSSKTSGPTDTQYF.

The chain combines TRBV28 with TRBJ2-1, with unresolved D. Germline V gene sequence: CDR1 MDHEN, CDR2 SYDVKM. The CDR3 totals 14 residues. The V and J ends lost 1 base and 0 bases respectively, with 4 bases between them. CDR3 residues: CASSLSSSYNEQFF. CDR3 sequence (DNA): TGTGCCAGCAGTTTATCTAGCTCCTACAATGAGCAGTTCTTC.

This clone was observed a single time. The V gene is TRBV30, the J gene TRBJ2-2, with 9 bases fitting TRBD2. Germline V gene data show CDR1 as GTSNPN and CDR2 as SVGIG (reference sequence). The CDR3 is made up of 16 amino acids. V lost 0 bases and J lost 6; bases outside the gene matches: 8. The CDR3 region is CAWSVLVAGEAGELFF. The CDR3 region has the DNA TGTGCCTGGAGTGTACTCGTAGCGGGGGAAGCCGGGGAGCTGTTTTTT.

The chain uses TRBV4-1 and TRBJ1-1, with 7 bases fitting TRBD1. Germline V gene lookup returns CDR1 MGHRA and CDR2 YSYEKL. The CDR3 has 16 amino acids. The V gene end was trimmed by 1 base and the J gene end by 5 bases; junction bases not matched to a gene: 10. The CDR3 sequence: CASSQGRLRGRTEAFF. CDR3 bases: TGCGCCAGCAGCCAAGGTAGACTCAGGGGGAGGACTGAAGCTTTCTTT.

J is TRBJ2-1 and V is TRBV18; D is perhaps TRBD2 (7 bases). Germline V gives CDR1 KGHSH, CDR2 LQKENI. The V gene lost 3 bases and the J gene lost 9 bases, with 15 bases spanning the gap. The CDR3 has 14 residues. CDR3 region: CASSPLGGAGEQFF. The CDR3 DNA sequence: TGTGCCAGCTCACCGTTGGGGGGGGCCGGTGAGCAGTTCTTC.

The gene calls are TRBV2 and TRBJ1-1, with 9 positions matching TRBD1. Germline assignment: CDR1 SNHLY and CDR2 FYNNEI. V gave up 8 bases and J gave up 8 bases; unmatched junction bases: 6. The CDR3 covers 12 residues. CDR3 protein: CASGPGQGEAFF. In nucleotides, the CDR3 is TGTGCCAGCGGACCGGGACAGGGAGAAGCTTTCTTT.

The rearrangement joins TRBV12-3 or TRBV12-4 to TRBJ2-2; D uncertain. CDR3 length equals 13 residues. The ends were cut back, 3 bases at V and 6 bases at J, with 8 bases in the middle. CDR3 sequence reads: CASSLVAAGELFF. CDR3 nucleotide sequence: TGTGCCAGCAGTTTGGTAGCTGCCGGGGAGCTGTTTTTT.

The chain carries TRBV10-3 and TRBJ2-7; TRBD2 agrees at 7 bases. Germline assignment: CDR1 ENHRY and CDR2 SYGVKD. This CDR3 is built from 12 residues. Trimming removed 9 bases from V and 7 bases from J; junction bases left unmatched: 9. This CDR3 reads CAIRGGEREQYF. CDR3 coding DNA: TGTGCCATTCGTGGGGGGGAGCGAGAGCAGTACTTC.

Concerning this clone itself: Germline is not matched at one junction end, which may reflect a read error. The rearrangement joins TRBV29-1 to TRBJ1-4, with D tentatively TRBD1 (5 bases). The CDR3 totals 10 residues. CDR1 is SQVTM and CDR2 is ANQGSEA in the germline V gene. The CDR3 bases are TGCAGCGTTGGAGAGTCAGGGTTGACGTTT. Translating gives CSVGESGLTF.

The gene calls are TRBV7-2 and TRBJ2-7; D gene ambiguous. The V and J ends lost 5 bases and 2 bases respectively, with 19 bases between them. This CDR3 region has 16 residues. The V gene's germline CDR1 is SGHTA and CDR2 FQGNSA. CDR3 in amino acids: CASSPAFGGLTYEQYF. The CDR3 nucleotides read TGTGCCAGCAGCCCCGCATTTGGCGGTCTTACCTACGAGCAGTACTTC.

The J gene is TRBJ2-2, the V gene TRBV4-2, with D tentatively TRBD1 (5 bases). This CDR3 region has 17 residues. CDR1 is LGHNA and CDR2 is YNFKEQ in the germline V gene. V was cut by 6 bases and J by 0 bases, with 17 bases left in between. CDR3 sequence reads: CASSLRVGAANTGELFF. CDR3 coding DNA: TGTGCCAGCAGTCTAAGGGTAGGGGCGGCGAACACCGGGGAGCTGTTTTTT.

This rearrangement joins TRBV4-2 to TRBJ1-2; TRBD1 matches at 7 bases. From germline, CDR1 is LGHNA and CDR2 YNFKEQ. The CDR3 totals 16 residues. V dropped 0 bases and J dropped 4; count of bases not matched to a gene: 8. CDR3 coding DNA: TGTGCCAGCAGCCAAGACCGGACAGGTGGGGCCTATGGCTACACCTTC. It translates to CASSQDRTGGAYGYTF.

V usage is TRBV7-9 and J usage is TRBJ2-1, with 8 nucleotides matching TRBD1. Looked up from germline, CDR1 is SEHNR and CDR2 is FQNEAQ (reference sequence). V trimming: 6 bases; J trimming: 5 bases; junction bases outside the gene matches: 6. The CDR3 spans 14 residues. The CDR3 protein is CASRPTGANNEQFF. DNA for the CDR3: TGTGCCAGCAGGCCGACAGGGGCCAACAATGAGCAGTTCTTC.

The V gene is TRBV3-1 (or the pseudogene TRBV3-2), the J gene TRBJ2-7; 7 bases are a match to TRBD1. The CDR3 contains 13 residues. The germline V gene encodes CDR1 LGHDT and CDR2 YNNKEL (reference sequence). J gave up 6 bases and V 4 bases, and 6 bases lay outside the gene matches. The CDR3 bases are TGTGCCAGCAGCCGAACAGGGGTAAGCGAGCAGTACTTC. It translates to CASSRTGVSEQYF.

This clone appeared a few times. The rearrangement links TRBV5-1 to TRBJ2-7; TRBD1 is a possible D gene (6 bases). CDR3 length: 13 amino acids. The germline V gene has CDR1 SGHRS and CDR2 YFSETQ. Between the trimmed V and J ends, which lost 4 bases and 5 bases, there was a span of 13 bases. The CDR3 reads CASSPDRYDEQYF. CDR3 DNA: TGCGCCAGCAGCCCTGACAGGTACGACGAGCAGTACTTC.

This rearrangement joins TRBV5-5 to TRBJ1-2, with D perhaps TRBD1 (5 bases). The CDR3 spans 14 residues. CDR1 is SGHKS, CDR2 YYEKEE, per germline (reference sequence). V shed 3 bases and J shed 4 bases, with 13 bases lying between them. CDR3: CASSSWRGVYGYTF. CDR3 coding DNA: TGTGCCAGCAGCTCATGGAGGGGTGTCTATGGCTACACCTTC.

The rearrangement uses TRBV5-6 and TRBJ1-2; D might be TRBD1 (5 bases). Trimming took 2 bases from V and 2 from J, leaving 10 bases between them. The V gene's germline CDR1 is SGHDT and CDR2 YYEEEE. The CDR3 runs to 14 residues. CDR3 loop: CASSFQGWNYGYTF. The DNA for the CDR3 is TGTGCCAGCAGCTTTCAGGGATGGAACTATGGCTACACCTTC.

V and J are TRBV2 and TRBJ2-1, with D possibly TRBD1 on 6 matching bases. V lost 3 bases, J lost 5 bases, and 8 bases lay in between. Germline CDR1 is SNHLY and CDR2 is FYNNEI. There are 13 residues in the CDR3. The CDR3 sequence is CASSDDRHNEQFF. The CDR3, as DNA: TGTGCCAGCAGTGATGACAGGCACAATGAGCAGTTCTTC.

This chain links TRBV7-2 with TRBJ1-6; D is unclear. The CDR3 is 15 amino acids. The V and J ends lost 5 bases and 11 bases respectively, with 19 bases between them. Germline lookup yields CDR1 SGHTA and CDR2 FQGNSA. In DNA form, the CDR3 reads TGTGCCAGCAGCCCACCTATTCCTCAGGTCACACCCCTCCACTTT. It encodes CASSPPIPQVTPLHF.

The chain combines TRBV3-1 (or the pseudogene TRBV3-2) with TRBJ2-3; D perhaps matches TRBD2 (5 bases). The germline V and J ends were trimmed by 4 bases and 3 bases, with 14 bases remaining between them. The CDR3 has 15 amino acids. From germline, CDR1 is LGHDT and CDR2 YNNKEL (reference sequence). For the CDR3, the DNA is TGTGCCAGCAGCCGAAACGCGGGTACAACAGATACGCAGTATTTT. This translates into CASSRNAGTTDTQYF.

The chain recombines TRBV24-1 with TRBJ2-3; 12 positions agree with TRBD2. The length of the CDR3 is 15 residues. Germline V CDR1 and CDR2: KGHDR, SFDVKD. The V segment lost 7 bases and the J segment 4 bases; nucleotides outside the gene matches: 5. DNA for the CDR3: TGTGCCACCAGCTCGACTAGCGGGGGCCCAGATACGCAGTATTTT. Translated, it gives CATSSTSGGPDTQYF.

About this clone: The same CDR3 arises from other DNA sequences in this sample as well. V usage is TRBV6-5 and J usage is TRBJ1-4; D not resolved. This CDR3 spans 14 amino acids. V lost 0 bases to trimming and J lost 8 bases, with 10 bases between them. The germline gives CDR1 MNHEY, CDR2 SVGAGI. CDR3 coding DNA: TGTGCCAGCAGTTACTCGACGGGAAGGGAAAAACTGTTTTTT. Amino acid sequence: CASSYSTGREKLFF.